Included here is one T cell receptor beta chain sequence, with context. Its target is not known. The treatment here: 19 received Ad26.COV2.S at low or high dose, single or two shots; five or six received placebo; per-sample allocation not given. Sampling happened 63 days after the first vaccine or placebo injection. Trimming cost V 11 bases and J 1 base, with 11 bases left between them. CDR3 length: 12 amino acids. This entry belongs to a study of Ad26.COV2.S vaccination and SARS-CoV-2 variants. General study findings and limits: Participants given vaccine showed non-spike TCR breadth similar to that of placebo recipients.

The repertoire was sequenced with immunoSEQ multiplex PCR; TCRdb's copy has only in-frame clones and lacks some. Found here are approximately 480,000 clones, around 90% of them singletons; the top ten hold about 13%. The chain joins TRBV23-1 to TRBJ1-1, with a possible D match to TRBD1 (6 bases). TRBV23-1 is recorded as an ORF, its role being uncertain. This receptor was obtained from a person aged 18-60 years who received the Ad26.COV2.S COVID-19 vaccine or a placebo. The source was peripheral blood, collected in a trial of Ad26.COV2.S vaccine versus placebo. The CDR3 nucleotides are TGCGCCCTAGGGGGGGAGAACACTGAAGCTTTCTTT. It translates to CALGGENTEAFF.